This T cell receptor beta chain stems from a study of OX40 agonist ivuxolimab in advanced cancers. Study background: Participants averaged approximately 60 years of age (range about 23 to 80) and were 82.7% male.

The V and J ends lost 5 bases and 3 bases, in that order; junction bases with no gene match: 12. The CDR3 sequence is 16 residues long. Germline loops: CDR1 SEHNR, CDR2 FQNEAQ (reference sequence). Sequencing used immunoSEQ multiplex PCR; TCRdb keeps in-frame clones, though not all of them. The sample has about 94,000 clones, around 90% seen once. The gene calls are TRBV7-9 and TRBJ2-5; 7 nucleotides line up with TRBD1. The TCR was taken from an adult with an advanced solid tumor such as melanoma, head and neck, liver or kidney cancer. This specimen consisted of CD4+ or CD8+ T cells sorted from blood, obtained in a trial of the OX40 agonist ivuxolimab. The CDR3, as DNA: TGTGCCAGCAGCACACTCTCCCCGGGACAGAAAGAGACCCAGTACTTC. This encodes CASSTLSPGQKETQYF. Complete variable domain (other parts from reference TRBV7-9 and TRBJ2-5): DTGVSQNPRHKITKRGQNVTFRCDPISEHNRLYWYRQTLGQGPEFLTYFQNEAQLEKSRLLSDRFSAERPKGSFSTLEIQRTEQGDSAMYLCASSTLSPGQKETQYFGPGTRLLVL.